This T cell receptor beta chain comes out of a study of T cells in Graves' hyperthyroidism and ophthalmopathy. Study-wide points: Most clonotypes expanded in thyroid above 0.001 were likewise present in blood.

Hyperthyroidism had been newly diagnosed in patients aged 18 to 65, and its duration was under 2 months. Uncontrolled infection, other autoimmune disease, pregnancy or lactation disqualified patients from enrolment. The study based diagnoses on clinical symptoms, serum thyroxine and TRAb, thyroid ultrasound and orbital computed tomography. V lost 4 bases and J lost 4, with 13 bases in between. Germline-derived CDR1 and CDR2 are MNHNS and SASEGT. CDR3 size: 14 residues. As regards this clonotype: Its antigen is still unknown.

TCR beta CDR3 sequences were amplified from RNA transcripts. HTBI primers were used for first-round RT-PCR of the TCR CDR3. TCRdb independently ran MiXCR on the multiplex PCR reads; one entry per CDR3 protein. The table lists hundreds of thousands of distinct CDR3 sequences, approximately 13% of them singletons. This sequence was found in a woman in her 30s with Graves' hyperthyroidism. Sequencing input: blood. The chain links TRBV6-1 to TRBJ2-5, with TRBD2 as a possible D gene (6 bases). The CDR3, as DNA: TGTGCCAGCAGTGTTGAACGGAGGGGAGAGACCCAGTACTTC. This encodes CASSVERRGETQYF.